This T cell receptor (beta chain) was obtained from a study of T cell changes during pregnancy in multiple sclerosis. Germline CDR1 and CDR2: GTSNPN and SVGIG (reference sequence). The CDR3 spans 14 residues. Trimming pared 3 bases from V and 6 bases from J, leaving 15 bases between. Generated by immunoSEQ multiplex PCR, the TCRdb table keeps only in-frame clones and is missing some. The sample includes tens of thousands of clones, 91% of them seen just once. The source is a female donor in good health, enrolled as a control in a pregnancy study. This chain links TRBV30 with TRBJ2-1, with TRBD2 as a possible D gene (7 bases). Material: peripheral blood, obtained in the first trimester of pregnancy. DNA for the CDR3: TGTGCCTGGAGCGGGGGGCTAAAAGGCAATGAGCAGTTCTTC. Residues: CAWSGGLKGNEQFF.